Included here is one TCR beta chain sequence, with context. Original data processing: Amplifying reference gene primers gave estimates of nucleated cell counts. Produced via immunoSEQ multiplex PCR; TCRdb's table is partial and in-frame only. The DNA gave D and trimming, while V, J and clone size come from that table. The sample yields tens of thousands of clones, 91% seen once. Trimming pared 4 bases from V and 6 bases from J, leaving 20 bases between. CDR1 and CDR2 from the germline V gene are MNHEY and SVGEGT. The CDR3 covers 16 residues. The sample is drawn from a study of blood T cell repertoires in COVID-19. As for the study in general: Acute and convalescent COVID-19 specimens originated in the United States, Italy and Spain. PBMCs, B-cell-depleted T cells, or T cells provided the cDNA or gDNA that made up the material.

The source material was peripheral blood. This receptor was obtained from a human donor in a cohort sampled during active COVID-19. The genes are TRBV6-2 or TRBV6-3 and TRBJ2-3, with D possibly TRBD2 on 5 matching bases. Here the CDR3 DNA reads TGTGCCAGCAGTTGGAGCGCTAGCTCTACACGGGATACGCAGTATTTT. This translates into CASSWSASSTRDTQYF.